The following is a TCR beta chain sequence with its context. Its antigen is not known. This sample is drawn from a study of T cells in localized non-small cell lung cancer. Sequenced by immunoSEQ multiplex PCR; TCRdb stores in-frame clones only, minus some. The sample consists of roughly 24,000 clones, under 95% of them appearing once. Overall study results and limits: A median 57 of the top 100 tumor clones appeared in adjacent lung. A single tumor region was sequenced, leaving heterogeneity possible.

Germline loops: CDR1 SGHRS, CDR2 YFSETQ. J lost 4 bases, V lost 3 bases, and 13 bases had no gene match. CDR3 size: 18 residues. The specimen comprised peripheral blood, sampled before any cancer treatment. The chain recombines TRBV5-1 with TRBJ2-1; 10 bases are shared with TRBD2. The sequence was obtained from a female donor older than 55 with stage II squamous cell lung carcinoma. The DNA of the CDR3 is TGCGCCAGCAGCTGGCCTCCCCCTAGCGGGAGTTCGTACAATGAGCAGTTCTTC. It translates to CASSWPPPSGSSYNEQFF. The full variable domain, its missing parts supplied by reference TRBV5-1 and TRBJ2-1, is KAGVTQTPRYLIKTRGQQVTLSCSPISGHRSVSWYQQTPGQGLQFLFEYFSETQRNKGNFPGRFSGRQFSNSRSEMNVSTLELGDSALYLCASSWPPPSGSSYNEQFFGPGTRLTVL.